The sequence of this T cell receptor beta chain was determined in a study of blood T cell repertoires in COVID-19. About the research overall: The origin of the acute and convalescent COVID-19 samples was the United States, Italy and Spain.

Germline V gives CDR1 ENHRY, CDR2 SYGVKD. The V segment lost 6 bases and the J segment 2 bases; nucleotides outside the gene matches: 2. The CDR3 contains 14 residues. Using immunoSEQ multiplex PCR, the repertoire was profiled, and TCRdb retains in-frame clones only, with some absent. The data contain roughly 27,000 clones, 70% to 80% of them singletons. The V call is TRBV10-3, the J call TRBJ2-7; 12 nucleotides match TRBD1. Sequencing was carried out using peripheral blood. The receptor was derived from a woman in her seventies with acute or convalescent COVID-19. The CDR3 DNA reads TGTGCCATCAGGGGGACAGGGGGCACCTACGAGCAGTACTTC. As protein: CAIRGTGGTYEQYF.